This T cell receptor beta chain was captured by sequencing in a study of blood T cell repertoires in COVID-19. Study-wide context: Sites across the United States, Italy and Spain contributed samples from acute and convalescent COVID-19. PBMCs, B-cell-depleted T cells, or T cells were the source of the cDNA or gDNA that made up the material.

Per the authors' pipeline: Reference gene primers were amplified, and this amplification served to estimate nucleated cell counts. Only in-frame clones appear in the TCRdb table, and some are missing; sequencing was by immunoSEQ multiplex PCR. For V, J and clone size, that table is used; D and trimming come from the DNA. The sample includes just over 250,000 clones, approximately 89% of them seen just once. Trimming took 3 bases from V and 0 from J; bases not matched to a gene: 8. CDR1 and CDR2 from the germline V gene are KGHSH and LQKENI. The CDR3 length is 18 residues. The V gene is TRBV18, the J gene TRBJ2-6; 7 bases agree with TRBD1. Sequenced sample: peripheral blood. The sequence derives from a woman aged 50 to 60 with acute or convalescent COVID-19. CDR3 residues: CASSPRDRPLSGANVLTF. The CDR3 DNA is TGTGCCAGCTCACCGAGGGACAGACCCCTCTCTGGGGCCAACGTCCTGACTTTC.